This T cell receptor (beta chain) was found in a study of T cells expressing NK-cell markers. This CDR3 comprises 13 residues. The authors made TCR beta cDNA libraries by 5'RACE template switching. This switching added a universal primer site and UMIs. Reprocessing the 5' RACE reads, TCRdb reports a single entry for every CDR3 protein and omits DNA. The table lists about half a million distinct CDR3 sequences. The chain employs TRBV12-3 or TRBV12-4 and TRBJ2-7; TCRdb's assignment of TRBD2 cannot be checked, as there is no DNA. The clonotype comes from a woman aged 45-60 years in good health. Sequencing used blood T cells: a sorted CD56 or NKG2C T cell subset, CD4+ or CD8+ T cells, or bulk PBMC T cells (not recorded which). CDR3 in amino acids: CASSTVPSGKQYF.